This is a list of T cell receptor beta chains from one sample in a study of blood T cells in healthy people across ages. TCRdb independently ran MiXCR on the 5' RACE reads; one entry per CDR3 protein. This table has 1 million or so distinct CDR3 sequences, 25% appearing once. These records were also assigned to another study, of T cells of mothers and their children.

Sequencing was done on a sample of blood. The receptors were sampled from a girl between 2 and 10 years old in good health. CDR3s include the opening cysteine and the closing phenylalanine or tryptophan. D genes are given only for firm matches. Rows give clone size only sometimes, using once, few, many, or a class for an expanded clone.

-	13	-	TRBV29-1	TRBJ1-1	TGCAGCGTTGCTCGGGGGATGAACACTGAAGCTTTCTTT	CSVARGMNTEAFF
-	14	-	TRBV6-5	TRBJ2-7	TGTGCCAGCAGTTACGAGGACGGGGCCTACGAGCAGTACTTC	CASSYEDGAYEQYF
-	14	many	TRBV5-4	TRBJ2-7	TGTGCCAGCAGCTTGGAGACAGGCAGGTACGAGCAGTACTTC	CASSLETGRYEQYF
-	13	few	TRBV29-1	TRBJ1-1	TGCAGCGGTGGACAGTCGGTGAACACTGAAGCTTTCTTT	CSGGQSVNTEAFF
-	15	-	TRBV15	TRBJ2-7	TGTGCCACCAGCAGAGCAGGGTCGGCTCTCTACGAGCAGTACTTC	CATSRAGSALYEQYF
TRBD2	15	-	TRBV3-1	TRBJ2-7	TGTGCCAGCAGCCACTTTGGACTAGATACCTACGAGCAGTACTTC	CASSHFGLDTYEQYF
TRBD2	17	few	TRBV7-2	TRBJ2-6	TGTGCCAGCAGCTTCTTAGCGGGTATCTCTGGGGCCAACGTCCTGACTTTC	CASSFLAGISGANVLTF
-	17	-	TRBV7-9	TRBJ2-6	TGTGCCAGCAGCTTCGGGGGACGAATTTTGGAGGCCAACGTCCTGACTTTC	CASSFGGRILEANVLTF
TRBD1	14	once	TRBV6-5	TRBJ2-2	TGTGCCAGCAGGACACTACAGGGGTACGGGGAGCCGTTTTTT	CASRTLQGYGEPFF
TRBD1	16	-	TRBV20-1	TRBJ2-7	TGCAGTGCTAGTAGGGTAGGGGACAGGGGAGGCTACGAGCAGTACTTC	CSASRVGDRGGYEQYF
-	14	-	TRBV29-1	TRBJ2-7	TGCAGCGTTGAATCAGGGCCTAGCTCCTACGAGCAGTACTTC	CSVESGPSSYEQYF
TRBD1	15	-	TRBV19	TRBJ1-5	TGTGCCAGTAGTATAAGAGGGGGCGGCCCTCAGCCCCAGCATTTT	CASSIRGGGPQPQHF
-	13	-	TRBV6-2/TRBV6-3	TRBJ2-5	TGTGCCAGCAGAGACGAAAAGGACCTCACCTCATACTTC	CASRDEKDLTSYF
-	16	-	TRBV2	TRBJ2-3	TGTGCCAGCAGAAAAGGGACCGCCGCCGAAGGAGATACGCAGTATTTT	CASRKGTAAEGDTQYF
TRBD1	16	-	TRBV6-6	TRBJ1-5	TGTGCCAGCAGTCAGGTTGGACAGGCCAACAATCAGCCCCAGCATTTT	CASSQVGQANNQPQHF
-	11	-	TRBV19	TRBJ2-3	TGTGCCTCTAGGCAGAGAGATACGCAGTATTTT	CASRQRDTQYF
TRBD2	15	few	TRBV13	TRBJ2-7	TGTGCCAGCAGCTTAAGGTTAGCGGGAGGAGATAAGCAGTACTTC	CASSLRLAGGDKQYF
-	16	-	TRBV28	TRBJ2-1	TGTGCCAGCCGAGAACAGGGATTAGCCAAGAACAATGAGCAGTTCTTC	CASREQGLAKNNEQFF
-	15	-	TRBV25-1	TRBJ2-5	TGTGCCAGCAGTGAGGGCACAGGGCTCCCAGAGACCCAGTACTTC	CASSEGTGLPETQYF
-	14	-	TRBV12-3/TRBV12-4	TRBJ2-5	TGTGCCAGCAGCCCCTCGGATGGACAAGAGACCCAGTACTTC	CASSPSDGQETQYF
TRBD2	15	-	TRBV20-1	TRBJ2-5	TGCAGTGCTCCCAAACTAGCGGGAATGGAAGAGACCCAGTACTTC	CSAPKLAGMEETQYF
-	14	-	TRBV28	TRBJ1-2	TGTGCCAGCAGTTCCCCCCCAACTCCTGGCGGCTACACCTTC	CASSSPPTPGGYTF
TRBD1	14	few	TRBV7-3	TRBJ2-1	TGTGCCAGCAGCTCCCAAGGGACAGGCAGTGAGCAGTTCTTC	CASSSQGTGSEQFF
-	12	few	TRBV18	TRBJ2-7	TGTGCCACCACTGGACAGATGACCGAGCAGTACTTC	CATTGQMTEQYF
TRBD1	13	few	TRBV12-3/TRBV12-4	TRBJ2-7	TGTGCCAGCGGGGACAGGTCTACCTACGAGCAGTACTTC	CASGDRSTYEQYF
TRBD1	15	few	TRBV12-3/TRBV12-4	TRBJ2-7	TGTGCCAGCACCCTAGGACAGGGAGAACTTTACGAGCAGTACTTC	CASTLGQGELYEQYF
-	10	few	TRBV6-2/TRBV6-3	TRBJ1-1	TGTGCCAGCGGGGAGACTGAAGCTTTCTTT	CASGETEAFF
-	16	-	TRBV5-1	TRBJ2-3	TGCGCCAGCAGCCTAATGGGCGGGACTGCCACAGATACGCAGTATTTT	CASSLMGGTATDTQYF
-	13	few	TRBV14	TRBJ2-1	TGTGCCGGCAGTCTAGACAGGAGAAATGAGCAGTTCTTC	CAGSLDRRNEQFF
-	13	few	TRBV6-2/TRBV6-3	TRBJ2-3	TGTGCCAGCTTGAAGAGATCCACAGATACGCAGTATTTT	CASLKRSTDTQYF
-	13	few	TRBV11-2	TRBJ1-4	TGTGCCAGCAGCTTAGCTGAGCATGAAAAACTGTTTTTT	CASSLAEHEKLFF
-	13	-	TRBV7-9	TRBJ2-3	TGTGCCGAGCGCCTAGGGAGCGCCGATACGCAGTATTTT	CAERLGSADTQYF
TRBD1	14	-	TRBV6-1	TRBJ1-4	TGTGCCACCGGGACAGGGGGCTTCTATGAAAAACTGTTTTTT	CATGTGGFYEKLFF
-	14	-	TRBV12-3/TRBV12-4	TRBJ1-2	TGTGCCAGCAGTTTGGGGGTTAATAGCTATGGCTACACCTTC	CASSLGVNSYGYTF
-	11	few	TRBV24-1	TRBJ2-7	TGTGCCACCAGTGACGGGACAGAGCAGTACTTC	CATSDGTEQYF
-	13	-	TRBV29-1	TRBJ2-5	TGCAGCGTTCCCGACCGGGGGCAAGAGACCCAGTACTTC	CSVPDRGQETQYF
TRBD1	14	-	TRBV29-1	TRBJ2-1	TGCAGCGTTGTTGGTTCGGGACAGGGGGCGTTGCAGTTCTTC	CSVVGSGQGALQFF
-	13	-	TRBV20-1	TRBJ2-6	TGCAGTGCTAGGACTGAAGGGGCCAACGTCCTGACTTTC	CSARTEGANVLTF
-	17	-	TRBV5-1	TRBJ1-1	TGCGCCAGCAGCATTTCGGTCAGCGCCAATCGTCACACTGAAGCTTTCTTT	CASSISVSANRHTEAFF
TRBD2	15	-	TRBV5-1	TRBJ2-1	TGCGCCAGCAGCTTCTACGGGGGGGATTTCAATGAGCAGTTCTTC	CASSFYGGDFNEQFF
-	15	-	TRBV6-1	TRBJ2-1	TGTGCCAGCAGTGTCAACCCTCCGTTCAGCAATGAGCAGTTCTTC	CASSVNPPFSNEQFF
TRBD2	15	-	TRBV4-2	TRBJ2-7	TGTGCCAGCAGCCAGGCATCGACGGGGAGGGACGAGCAGTACTTC	CASSQASTGRDEQYF
-	15	-	TRBV28	TRBJ1-3	TGTGCCAGCAGTTCCCCTGACAGCTCTGGAAACACCATATATTTT	CASSSPDSSGNTIYF
-	15	-	TRBV5-1	TRBJ2-7	TGCGCCAGCACCCGCGGGGTAGCGTCGAATTACGAGCAGTACTTC	CASTRGVASNYEQYF
-	14	-	TRBV11-2	TRBJ2-7	TGTGCCAGCAGTGAGACTAGGGTTCACTACGAGCAGTACTTC	CASSETRVHYEQYF
TRBD1	15	few	TRBV9	TRBJ2-1	TGTGCCAGCAGCGGCCGGGACAGCTCCTACAATGAGCAGTTCTTC	CASSGRDSSYNEQFF
-	16	-	TRBV11-2	TRBJ2-3	TGTGCCAGCAGCGCTTTATGGGGGGACAGCACAGATACGCAGTATTTT	CASSALWGDSTDTQYF
-	11	many	TRBV4-1	TRBJ2-1	TGCGCCAGCAGCCAGGACAATGAGCAGTTCTTC	CASSQDNEQFF
TRBD2	17	-	TRBV4-1	TRBJ2-1	TGCGCCAGCAGCCAAGCCCTAGCGGGAGGGCCTAGAGATGAGCAGTTCTTC	CASSQALAGGPRDEQFF
-	13	-	TRBV27	TRBJ2-7	TGTGCCAGCAAGGGGGGTTTGACCTACGAGCAGTGCTTC	CASKGGLTYEQCF
-	17	few	TRBV20-1	TRBJ1-2	TGCAGTGCTACTAGCCCCTGGGACGGAGACCCCTCTAGGGGCTACACCTTC	CSATSPWDGDPSRGYTF
TRBD1	15	-	TRBV12-3/TRBV12-4	TRBJ2-2	TGTGCCAGCAGTTCAGCACGGACAGGGACCGGGGAGCTGTTTTTT	CASSSARTGTGELFF
-	13	few	TRBV29-1	TRBJ2-1	TGCAGCGTTTTTAGGGATCCCTACAATGAGCAGTTCTTC	CSVFRDPYNEQFF
-	15	-	TRBV2	TRBJ1-2	TGTGCCAGCTTCATGACAGGTCAGGAAAGCTATGGCTACACCTTC	CASFMTGQESYGYTF
-	15	-	TRBV15	TRBJ2-7	TGTGCCACCAGCAGAGATTCTGGGGGCTCCTACGAGCAGTACTTC	CATSRDSGGSYEQYF
TRBD2	18	-	TRBV2	TRBJ2-1	TGTGCCAGCAGCGGGACTAGCGGCCCCCTAATCTCTGGCAATGAGCAGTTCTTC	CASSGTSGPLISGNEQFF
-	14	-	TRBV7-8	TRBJ2-7	TGTGCCAGCGCACCGGAGTGGGGCACCTACGAGCAGTACTTC	CASAPEWGTYEQYF
TRBD1	16	-	TRBV29-1	TRBJ2-5	TGCAGCGCCATGATAGGGGACAGGGGGCTCCAAGAGACCCAGTACTTC	CSAMIGDRGLQETQYF
TRBD1	15	-	TRBV4-3	TRBJ1-2	TGCGCCAGCAGCCAAACAGGGGGCGCGAGCTATGGCTACACCTTC	CASSQTGGASYGYTF
TRBD2	13	-	TRBV3-1	TRBJ2-7	TGTGCCAGCAGCCTCCTAGCGGGGAACGAGCAGTACTTC	CASSLLAGNEQYF